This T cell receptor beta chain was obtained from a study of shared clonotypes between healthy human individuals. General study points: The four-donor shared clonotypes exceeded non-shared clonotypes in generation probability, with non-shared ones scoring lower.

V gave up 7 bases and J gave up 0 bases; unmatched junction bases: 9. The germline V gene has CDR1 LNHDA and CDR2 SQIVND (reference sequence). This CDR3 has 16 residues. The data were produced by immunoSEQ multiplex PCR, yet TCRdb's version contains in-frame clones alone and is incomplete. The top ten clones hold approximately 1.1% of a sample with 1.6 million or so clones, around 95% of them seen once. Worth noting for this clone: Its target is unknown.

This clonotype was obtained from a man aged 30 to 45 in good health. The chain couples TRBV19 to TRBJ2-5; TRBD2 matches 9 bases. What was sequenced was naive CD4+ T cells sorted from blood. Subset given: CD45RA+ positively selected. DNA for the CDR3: TGTGCCAGTAACAGCAGAGCTAGCGGGAACCAAGAGACCCAGTACTTC. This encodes CASNSRASGNQETQYF.